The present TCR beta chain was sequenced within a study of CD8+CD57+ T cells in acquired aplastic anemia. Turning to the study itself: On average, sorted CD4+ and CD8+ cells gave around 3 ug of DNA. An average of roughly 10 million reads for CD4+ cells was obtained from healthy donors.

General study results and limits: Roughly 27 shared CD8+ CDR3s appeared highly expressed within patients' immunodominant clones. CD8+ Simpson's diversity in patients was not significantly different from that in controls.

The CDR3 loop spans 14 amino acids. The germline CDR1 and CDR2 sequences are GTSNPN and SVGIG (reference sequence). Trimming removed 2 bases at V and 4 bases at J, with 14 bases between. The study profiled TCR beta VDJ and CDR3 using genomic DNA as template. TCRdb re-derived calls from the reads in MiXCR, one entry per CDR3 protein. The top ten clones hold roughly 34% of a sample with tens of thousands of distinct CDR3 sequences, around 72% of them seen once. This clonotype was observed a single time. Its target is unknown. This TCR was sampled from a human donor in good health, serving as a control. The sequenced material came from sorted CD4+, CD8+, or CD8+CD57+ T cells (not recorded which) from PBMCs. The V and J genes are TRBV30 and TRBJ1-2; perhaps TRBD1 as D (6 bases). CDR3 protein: CAWSPQGGSYGYTF. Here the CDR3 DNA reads TGTGCCTGGAGTCCACAGGGTGGGAGCTATGGCTACACCTTC.